Here is one T cell receptor (beta chain) with its context. Only a few counts were recorded for this clone. Its antigen is still unknown. No base qualities exist here, and no much larger clone lies one base off it. These data belong to a study of beta chain features in type 1 diabetes (dated by TCRdb to 2016 to 2019). With regard to the full study: Mean age, gender distribution, total cell number and subset yield did not differ between patients and healthy donors. Regulatory and stem cell-like memory subsets were isolated from only 8 patients and about 8 healthy donors, whereas naive and central memory subsets came from all 28 donors. Across all samples, about 110 million sorted cells were examined, and cell number per subset correlated strongly with RNA yield. The study compared the TCRB repertoires of sorted circulating CD4+ T cell subsets in recently diagnosed type 1 diabetes patients with those in matched healthy donors. Points the paper makes about the study in general: A moderate but significant shortening of TCRB CDR3 length was observed in type 1 diabetes patients in all four CD4+ subsets. Because cDNA rather than genomic DNA was sequenced, highly expressing activated cells could have been over-represented, although no difference in activation and CD3 levels was found between groups. Only small numbers of individuals were included in the HLA sub-analyses, which left unresolved whether HLA type had any influence on TCRB rearrangement. Shorter templates might be favored by PCR, yet because patient and control samples were amplified and corrected together, any such skew would affect both groups equally. At VDJ recombination sites, type 1 diabetes patients had fewer insertions and more deleted nucleotides, which implies abnormalities in thymic rearrangement. Naive, central memory and regulatory TCRB repertoires appeared more similar among patients than among healthy donors.

From each donor, a single peripheral blood sample of about 120 mL on average was drawn into heparinised tubes. Using a panel that included CD45RO, CCR7, CD25, CD127, CD95 and CD27, naive, central memory, regulatory and stem cell-like memory CD4+ T cells were sorted on a BD FACSAria II. Purity was above 95% for every sorted population. PBMCs were separated immediately by Lymphoprep density gradient centrifugation and were stained directly, without being cultured. So that batch effects would be minimized, each experiment stained and sorted samples in pairs, pairing one healthy donor with one patient. The entire isolated RNA was reverse transcribed using the High Capacity cDNA Reverse Transcription Kit, and thus expressed TCRB transcripts were sequenced. Naive, central memory and regulatory T cell samples underwent deep immunoSEQ sequencing, averaging about 3.57 million total reads per sample. Sorted cells were lysed in RLT buffer, and RNA was extracted using DNase-treated RNeasy Micro or Mini kits according to cell number. To prevent cross-contamination, every cell subset was processed on its own, while patient and healthy donor samples were processed together. The immunoSEQ multiplex PCR was used to amplify TCRB sequences from cDNA, generating 87-bp fragments that spanned the CDR3 region. Sequencing of the amplicons was performed on the Illumina HiSeq platform. The study's own analysis went as follows. Synthetic template baselines were used to correct PCR bias computationally, reads within Hamming distance 2 were collapsed together, and singletons that could not be merged were discarded. Reads were aligned against IMGT to assign V, D and J genes, CDR3 length and insertions or deletions at six rearrangement sites. Within each subset, clonotype counts were normalized to the number of sorted cells before true diversity and Gini coefficients were calculated with the tcR R package. Repertoire sharing was quantified using the overlap coefficient calculated on TCRB nucleotide sequences. Out-of-frame TCRB sequences from naive cells were analyzed to stand in for the pre-selection repertoire. In its TCRdb copy, this immuneACCESS table keeps in-frame sequences only and misses some clones. Where compared with another copy, unresolved V genes explain less than half of these, and the others have no known cause. Clone size and the V and J calls come from that table; the DNA yielded D and trimming. A total of about 620,000 clones appear in this sample, roughly a sixth of them only once. The ten most abundant clones make up around 0.1% of the sample.

Sequencing was carried out using naive CD4+ T cells from blood. The sample's cell subset or site label, in plain terms: true naive CD4+ T cells. The receptor was isolated from a man between 18 and 35 years old in good health.

This receptor has the CDR3 CASRSGTVGEKLFF. The sequenced DNA is TGTGCCAGCAGATCCGGGACAGTCGGAGAAAAACTGTTTTTT. The chain employs TRBV28 and TRBJ1-4, with 7 junctional bases fitting TRBD1. CDR1 and CDR2 were assigned from the germline V gene as MDHEN and SYDVKM. Clipping removes 6 bases from V and 8 bases from J, with 9 as the unmatched junction base count. From cysteine to phenylalanine, the CDR3 is 14 amino acids long. Here the CDR3 DNA is all that survives: 42 bases in frame from base 1.